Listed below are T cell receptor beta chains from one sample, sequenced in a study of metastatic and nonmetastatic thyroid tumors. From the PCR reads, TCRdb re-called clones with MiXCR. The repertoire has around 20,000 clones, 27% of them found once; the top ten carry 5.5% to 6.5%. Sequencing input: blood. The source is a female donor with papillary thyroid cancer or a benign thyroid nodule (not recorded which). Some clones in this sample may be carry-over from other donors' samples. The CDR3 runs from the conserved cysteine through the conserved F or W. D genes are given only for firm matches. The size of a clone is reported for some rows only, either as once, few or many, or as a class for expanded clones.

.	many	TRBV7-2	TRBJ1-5	CASSRNLGNQPQHF	TGTGCCAGCAGCCGAAACCTGGGCAATCAGCCCCAGCATTTT
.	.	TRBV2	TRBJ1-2	CASSEDGVSYGYTF	TGTGCCAGCAGTGAGGATGGGGTGAGCTATGGCTACACCTTC
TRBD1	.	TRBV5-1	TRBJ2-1	CDSSLDRAGNEQFF	TGCGACAGCAGCCTGGACAGGGCAGGCAATGAGCAGTTCTTC
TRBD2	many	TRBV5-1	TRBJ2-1	CASRPWREGQNEQFF	TGCGCCAGCCGCCCCTGGCGGGAGGGCCAAAATGAGCAGTTCTTC
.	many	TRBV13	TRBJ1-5	CASSSRRYSNQPQHF	TGTGCCAGCAGCTCCCGGCGATATAGCAATCAGCCCCAGCATTTT
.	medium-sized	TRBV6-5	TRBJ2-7	CASSYSYDNEQYF	TGTGCCAGCAGTTACTCGTATGACAACGAGCAGTACTTC
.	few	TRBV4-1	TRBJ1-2	CASSQGAMAYGYTF	TGCGCCAGCAGCCAAGGGGCCATGGCCTATGGCTACACCTTC
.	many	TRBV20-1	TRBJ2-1	CSARDLTDGGRKGVGSYNEQFF	TGCAGTGCTAGAGATCTTACGGATGGTGGTAGGAAGGGTGTAGGCTCCTACAATGAGCAGTTCTTC
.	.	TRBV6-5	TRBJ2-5	CASIRGGETQYF	TGTGCCAGCATCAGGGGAGGGGAGACCCAGTACTTC
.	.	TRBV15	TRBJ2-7	CATSRAPGDSSYEQYF	TGTGCCACCAGCAGAGCCCCTGGGGACTCCTCCTACGAGCAGTACTTC
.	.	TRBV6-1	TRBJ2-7	CASSSLSLGHWEQYF	TGTGCCAGCAGTTCCCTTTCCCTGGGTCACTGGGAGCAGTACTTC
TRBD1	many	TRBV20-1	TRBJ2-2	CSATTGDAGELFF	TGCAGTGCTACCACAGGGGACGCCGGGGAGCTGTTTTTT
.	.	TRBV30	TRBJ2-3	CAWSPSPLRRRSGTGTQYF	TGTGCCTGGAGTCCCTCCCCTCTTAGGAGGCGAAGCGGGACAGGTACGCAGTATTTT
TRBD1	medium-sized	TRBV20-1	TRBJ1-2	CSAIGSDRGGDGYTF	TGCAGTGCTATTGGGAGCGACAGGGGAGGCGATGGCTACACCTTC
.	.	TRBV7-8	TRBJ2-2	CASSSSGFKGTGELFF	TGTGCCAGCAGCTCCTCAGGTTTTAAAGGCACCGGGGAGCTGTTTTTT
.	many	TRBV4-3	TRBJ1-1	CASSERVSGMLGTEAFF	TGCGCCAGCAGCGAAAGGGTATCGGGTATGTTGGGCACTGAAGCCTTCTTT
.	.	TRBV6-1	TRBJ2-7	CASSVTESVEQYF	TGTGCCAGCAGTGTAACTGAATCCGTAGAGCAGTACTTC
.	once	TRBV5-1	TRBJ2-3	CASSERAGGASTDTQYF	TGCGCCAGCAGCGAGAGAGCTGGCGGGGCCAGCACAGATACGCAGTATTTT
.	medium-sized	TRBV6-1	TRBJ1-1	CASSVGGAEAFF	TGTGCCAGCAGTGTGGGTGGGGCTGAAGCTTTCTTT
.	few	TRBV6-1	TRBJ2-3	CASLDWGAGDTQYF	TGTGCCAGCCTAGACTGGGGCGCAGGGGATACGCAGTATTTT
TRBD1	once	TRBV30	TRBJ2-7	CAWSVLGQGEFEQYF	TGTGCCTGGAGTGTACTGGGACAGGGGGAATTCGAGCAGTACTTC
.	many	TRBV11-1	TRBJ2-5	CASSLEPDSKTQYF	TGTGCCAGCAGCTTAGAACCGGACTCAAAGACCCAGTACTTC
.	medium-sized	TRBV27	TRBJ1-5	CASSLGVGNQPQHF	TGTGCCAGCAGTTTGGGTGTAGGCAATCAGCCCCAGCATTTT
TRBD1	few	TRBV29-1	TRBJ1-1	CSAGDRGNTEAFF	TGCAGCGCCGGGGACAGGGGGAACACTGAAGCTTTCTTT
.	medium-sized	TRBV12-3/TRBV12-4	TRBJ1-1	CASRLETGTNTEAFF	TGTGCCAGCAGACTAGAGACCGGGACGAACACTGAAGCTTTCTTT
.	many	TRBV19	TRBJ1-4	CASSISGFNEKLFF	TGTGCCAGTAGTATTTCAGGATTTAATGAAAAACTGTTTTTT
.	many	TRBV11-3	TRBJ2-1	CATQGVAYNEQFF	TGTGCCACCCAGGGAGTGGCCTACAATGAGCAGTTCTTC
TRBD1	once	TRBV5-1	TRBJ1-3	CASSKNPGTDSGNTIYF	TGCGCCAGCAGCAAAAACCCCGGGACAGACTCTGGAAACACCATATATTTT
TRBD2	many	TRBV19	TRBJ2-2	CASTSSGAGGGELFF	TGTGCCAGTACCTCCTCCGGGGCGGGAGGTGGGGAGCTGTTTTTT
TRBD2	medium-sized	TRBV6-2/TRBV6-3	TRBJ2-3	CASSYTRSGATDTQYF	TGTGCCAGCAGTTACACGCGAAGCGGGGCCACAGATACGCAGTATTTT
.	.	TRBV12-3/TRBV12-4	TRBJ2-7	CASRGTREGLYEQYF	TGTGCCAGCCGGGGGACAAGGGAGGGACTTTACGAGCAGTACTTC
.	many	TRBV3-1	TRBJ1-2	CASSLGHPKEGYTF	TGTGCCAGCAGCCTCGGACACCCTAAGGAAGGCTACACCTTC
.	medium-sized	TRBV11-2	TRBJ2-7	CASSLELSDYEQYF	TGTGCCAGCAGCTTAGAGCTGAGCGACTACGAGCAGTACTTC
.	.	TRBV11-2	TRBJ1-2	CASRHTPGSYGYTF	TGTGCCAGCAGGCATACACCAGGGAGTTATGGCTACACCTTC
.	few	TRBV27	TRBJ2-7	CASSWDLARALREQYF	TGTGCCAGCAGTTGGGATCTAGCGCGAGCCCTTAGAGAGCAGTACTTC
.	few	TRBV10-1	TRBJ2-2	CASSPDTVSGELFF	TGCGCCAGCAGTCCCGATACAGTGTCCGGGGAGCTGTTTTTT
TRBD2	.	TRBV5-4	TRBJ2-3	CASSLGGTSINTDTQYF	TGCGCCAGCAGCTTGGGTGGGACTAGCATTAACACAGATACGCAGTATTTT
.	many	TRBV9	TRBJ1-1	CASSVVGHTEAFF	TGTGCCAGCAGCGTAGTGGGTCACACTGAAGCTTTCTTT
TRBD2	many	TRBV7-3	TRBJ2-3	CASSLMVGVSGSFADTQYF	TGTGCCAGCAGCTTAATGGTGGGAGTCAGCGGGAGCTTCGCAGATACGCAGTATTTT
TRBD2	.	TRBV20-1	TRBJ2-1	CSARGGSSYNEQFF	TGCAGTGCTAGGGGCGGGAGCTCCTACAATGAGCAGTTCTTC
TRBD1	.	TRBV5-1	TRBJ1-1	CASIPGGVFNTEAFF	TGCGCCAGCATCCCAGGGGGCGTTTTTAACACTGAAGCTTTCTTT
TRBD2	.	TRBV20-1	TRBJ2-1	CSATPVRLAGKNEQFF	TGCAGTGCTACCCCTGTGAGACTAGCGGGAAAGAATGAGCAGTTCTTC
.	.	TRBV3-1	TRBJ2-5	CASSQEQRPETQYF	TGTGCCAGCAGCCAAGAACAACGTCCGGAGACCCAGTACTTC
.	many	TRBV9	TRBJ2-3	CASSPDHTDTQYF	TGTGCCAGCAGCCCGGACCACACAGATACGCAGTATTTT
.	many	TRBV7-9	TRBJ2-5	CAAQRDGKKYQETQYF	TGTGCCGCTCAAAGGGACGGGAAAAAGTACCAAGAGACCCAGTACTTC
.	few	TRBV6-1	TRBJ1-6	CASSPGQGTNSPLHF	TGTGCCAGCAGCCCCGGGCAGGGGACGAATTCACCCCTCCACTTT
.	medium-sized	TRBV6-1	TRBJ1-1	CATYRLGTEAFF	TGTGCCACCTACCGTCTGGGTACTGAAGCTTTCTTT
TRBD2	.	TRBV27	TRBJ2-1	CATQREGQGSSEQFF	TGTGCCACCCAAAGGGAGGGGCAAGGGTCCTCCGAGCAGTTCTTC
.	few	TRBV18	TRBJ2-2	CASSPTGELFF	TGTGCCAGCTCACCAACCGGGGAGCTGTTTTTT
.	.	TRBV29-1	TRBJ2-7	CSANIWYEQYF	TGCAGCGCTAATATATGGTACGAGCAGTACTTC
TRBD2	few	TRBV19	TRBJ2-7	CASSSWTSGTQYF	TGTGCCAGTAGCTCCTGGACTAGCGGCACGCAGTACTTC